This entry features one TCR beta chain sequence. Antigen specificity is unknown. The data derive from a study of cytomegalovirus exposure and HLA in healthy donors. CDR3 size: 13 residues. J lost 4 bases, V lost 3 bases, and 3 bases had no gene match. Looked up from germline, CDR1 is SGHRS and CDR2 is YFSETQ. The PCR employed 60 Vbeta primers together with 13 Jbeta primers. TCRdb's copy holds only in-frame clones and misses some; the assay was immunoSEQ multiplex PCR. The profile shows about 59,000 clones, around 83% of them singletons. Study-wide results and limits: Among the sequence variants, a highly shared cluster was likely an artifact of sequencing.

This chain joins TRBV5-1 and TRBJ1-1, with 7 bases aligning to TRBD1. The sample comprised PBMCs. The receptor's source is a human donor in good health. The CDR3 region has the DNA TGCGCCAGCAGCTGGGACAGTGGCACTGAAGCTTTCTTT. This gives the protein CASSWDSGTEAFF.